This T cell receptor (beta chain) was identified in a study of Ad26.COV2.S vaccination and SARS-CoV-2 variants. Some clones are missing from TCRdb's copy, which holds only in-frame ones; the method was immunoSEQ multiplex PCR. This table has 300,000 to 350,000 clones, around 89% appearing once. In regard to this clone: At the DNA level, this CDR3 is encoded by other sequences in the same sample as well.

The sample's treatment: around 19 received Ad26.COV2.S at low or high dose, single or two shots; several received placebo; per-sample allocation not given. Collection of the samples took place on day 63 after the first injection of vaccine or placebo. A Boston adult aged 18-55 years was the donor. This CDR3 has 13 amino acids. Trimming stripped 1 base from V and 3 bases from J, with 10 bases between. The germline V gene has CDR1 SQVTM and CDR2 ANQGSEA. The chain employs TRBV29-1 and TRBJ2-7; D not resolved. The TCR sequence derives from a person aged 18-60 years who received the Ad26.COV2.S COVID-19 vaccine or a placebo. Sample: peripheral blood, taken in a trial of Ad26.COV2.S vaccine versus placebo. The CDR3 coding sequence is TGCAGCGTTGAAGTTGGCCAAGGCTACGAGCAGTACTTC. Encoded protein: CSVEVGQGYEQYF.